The rows below give T cell receptor beta chains drawn from one sample of a study of cytomegalovirus exposure and HLA in healthy donors. Clones were read by immunoSEQ multiplex PCR, and TCRdb kept only the in-frame ones, dropping some. In the table there are 100,000 to 150,000 clones, about 80% of which are singletons. Material for sequencing was PBMCs. The receptors were sampled from a boy under 10 years old in good health and CMV-seronegative. Each CDR3 is given with its conserved first and last residue. Fields, in order: J gene, D gene, V gene, clone size, CDR3 DNA, CDR3 protein. D genes are given only for firm matches. Expanded clones get a size class; other rows say once, few or many, or leave the size out.

>TRBJ2-1|TRBD2|TRBV27|.
TGTGCCAGCAGCAAAACTAGCGGAATCTACAATGAGCAGTTCTTC
CASSKTSGIYNEQFF
>TRBJ2-2|.|TRBV4-2|.
TGTGCCAGCAGCCAAGACGGGACCGGGGAGCTGTTTTTT
CASSQDGTGELFF
>TRBJ2-2|.|TRBV5-1|once
TGCGCCAGCAAAAGGGACTTAAACACCGGGGAGCTGTTTTTT
CASKRDLNTGELFF
>TRBJ1-1|TRBD1|TRBV19|few
TGTGCCAGTAGAAGGACAGGAGGGGGGAACACTGAAGCTTTCTTT
CASRRTGGGNTEAFF
>TRBJ2-1|TRBD2|TRBV9|.
TGTGCCAGCAGCGCTAGCGGGGGGGTACACAATGAGCAGTTCTTC
CASSASGGVHNEQFF
>TRBJ2-6|.|TRBV4-1|.
TGCGCCAGCAGCCAAGAGTCCCACAGGGCTGGGGCCAACGTCCTGACTTTC
CASSQESHRAGANVLTF
>TRBJ2-7|TRBD2|TRBV14|.
TGTGCCAGCAGCCAAGTAACCCTTACGGGGGGGGAGCAGTACTTC
CASSQVTLTGGEQYF
>TRBJ2-6|TRBD1|TRBV7-9|.
TGTGCCAGCGGGGTATCGACAGGGGGATTGTTTGGGGCCAACGTCCTGACTTTC
CASGVSTGGLFGANVLTF
>TRBJ2-1|.|TRBV30|.
TGTGCCTGGGCCCTACCCTACAATGAGCAGTTCTTC
CAWALPYNEQFF
>TRBJ1-6|.|TRBV18|once
TGTGCCAGCTCACCACCCCAGGGGACCTTAGCGGGATCACCCCTCCACTTT
CASSPPQGTLAGSPLHF
>TRBJ1-5|TRBD1|TRBV6-6|.
TGTGCCAGCAGTTACAGGGGACAGAATAGCAATCAGCCCCAGCATTTT
CASSYRGQNSNQPQHF
>TRBJ2-7|.|TRBV2|few
TGTGCCAGCAGGCGGGGTCAGGCAGAGCAGTACTTC
CASRRGQAEQYF
>TRBJ2-3|.|TRBV7-6|.
TGTGCCAGCAGCTTAGACGAGACTCGTAGCACAGATACGCAGTATTTT
CASSLDETRSTDTQYF
>TRBJ2-1|TRBD2|TRBV25-1|.
TGTGCCAGCAGTGAATATAAGGGAGGGCTAGTCTACAATGAGCAGTTCTTC
CASSEYKGGLVYNEQFF
>TRBJ2-1|.|TRBV7-2|.
TGTGCCAGCAGCTTTCGACCAGACTCATACAATGAGCAGTTCTTC
CASSFRPDSYNEQFF
>TRBJ1-2|TRBD1|TRBV5-8|.
TGTGCCAGCAGCTCCTACGGGACAGGGGACTATGGCTACACCTTC
CASSSYGTGDYGYTF
>TRBJ2-7|TRBD1|TRBV19|.
TGTGCCAGTAGAAGGGGGCTTGGGTCCTACGAGCAGTACTTC
CASRRGLGSYEQYF
>TRBJ2-3|TRBD2|TRBV7-2|.
TGTGCCAGCAGCCCTAGCCCTAGCGGGAGGAGGGATACGCAGTATTTT
CASSPSPSGRRDTQYF
>TRBJ1-2|.|TRBV28|.
TGTGCCAGCAGTTTAGGGGCGTCAGTGGGCTACACCTTC
CASSLGASVGYTF
>TRBJ2-2|TRBD1|TRBV6-5|few
TGTGCCAGCAGTTACTTGGGGACAGGGAACACCGGGGAGCTGTTTTTT
CASSYLGTGNTGELFF
>TRBJ2-2|TRBD1|TRBV19|.
TGTGCCAGTAAGGAGGGGACAGGGGACACCGGGGAGCTGTTTTTT
CASKEGTGDTGELFF
>TRBJ2-3|.|TRBV21-1|.
TGTGCCAGCATTTCACGGGCAGATACGCAGTATTTT
CASISRADTQYF
>TRBJ1-2|TRBD1|TRBV6-5|.
TGTGCCAGCATCCCACATACCGGGACAGGGGGTGGCTACACCTTC
CASIPHTGTGGGYTF
>TRBJ2-1|TRBD2|TRBV5-4|.
TGTGCCAGCAGCCCGTGGGGACTAGCGGCCTCCTACAATGAGCAGTTCTTC
CASSPWGLAASYNEQFF
>TRBJ2-3|.|TRBV27|few
TGTGCCAGCTCCACCTCTAACAGGGCTAAGCCTGGCACAGATACGCAGTATTTT
CASSTSNRAKPGTDTQYF
>TRBJ2-3|TRBD2|TRBV6-4|.
TGTGCCAGCAGCGAAGGGACTAGCGGGGGTGCGGATACGCAGTATTTT
CASSEGTSGGADTQYF
>TRBJ1-3|.|TRBV19|.
TGTGCCAGTAGTATAAGGGGCCCCAACTCTGGAAACACCATATATTTT
CASSIRGPNSGNTIYF
>TRBJ2-7|TRBD1|TRBV6-4|.
TGTGCCAGCAGTGACAAGGCAGGGGGAGTAAGCGAGCAGTACTTC
CASSDKAGGVSEQYF
>TRBJ2-2|TRBD1|TRBV4-3|.
TGCGCCAGCAGCCAAATAGCTCTGGACAGGGATTATACCGGGGAGCTGTTTTTT
CASSQIALDRDYTGELFF
>TRBJ1-6|.|TRBV30|.
TGTGCCTGTCTGGTGATAGCACGGACTAGTCCTAATTCACCCCTCCACTTT
CACLVIARTSPNSPLHF
>TRBJ1-1|.|TRBV14|.
TGTGCCAGCAGCCCGTGGAGGGAGGACACTGAAGCTTTCTTT
CASSPWREDTEAFF
>TRBJ2-7|.|TRBV4-1|once
TGCGCCAGCAGCCAAGGGTCCAATTACTACGAGCAGTACTTC
CASSQGSNYYEQYF
>TRBJ1-2|.|TRBV30|.
TGTGCCTGGAGTGTAGCAACAGGAGCTGGCTACACCTTC
CAWSVATGAGYTF